A single TCR beta chain is shown here with its context. This clonotype has at least ten counts. Its antigen remains unidentified. Within one base of it there is no much larger clone, and no base qualities were kept. Amplification of TCR beta CDR3 regions was carried out from RNA transcripts. A first-round RT-PCR of the TCR CDR3 used the HTBI primer set with the Qiagen OneStep RT-PCR kit. A second multiplex PCR round built the libraries, followed by size selection and purification. Libraries were sequenced paired-end with 100 bp reads on an Illumina HiSeq2000. Turning to the authors' computational methods: SOAPnuke was used to process the raw data, throwing out any read that contained adapters or uncalled bases, had a mean Phred below 15, or lacked an exact constant-primer or identifier match. High-quality paired reads were merged using COPE v1.2.5, and each unique nucleotide sequence was defined as a clonotype. MiTCR v1.1 was used to align clonotypes to the IMGT TRBV, TRBD and TRBJ reference segments. Analysis was restricted to V-J combinations with a frequency above 0.0001, which covered roughly 99% of repertoires. The TCS score was defined as the ratio of F50 (clonal expansion) to E x V (chaos), calculated using BLOSUM62-based TCRdist between CDR3 peptides within each V-J. Welch's t-statistics and random forest reduced fewer than 550 V-J features to about 12, which were used in a naive Bayes classifier (R e1071). In TCRdb, the public reads were trimmed at Q25 with fastp and aligned with MiXCR, with productive beta chains retained. Identical CDR3 protein sequences are pooled into one entry, listed with their most common genes and DNA. TCRdb's processing, not the study's, gives the V and J calls here. This sample has 450,000 to 650,000 distinct CDR3 sequences in its table, and more than 15% of those were observed once. The ten largest clones add up to roughly 15% of the sample.

These data originate in a study of T cells in Graves' hyperthyroidism and ophthalmopathy (dated by TCRdb to between 2019 and 2020). In terms of the full investigation: Peripheral blood was collected at initial diagnosis, before any treatment. An independent validation cohort of around 19 hyperthyroidism patients and about 16 patients who later progressed to ophthalmopathy tested prospective prediction of ophthalmopathy. The study also compared thyroid tissue and blood T-cell repertoires from over 5 Graves' hyperthyroidism patients. To identify distinguishing TCR V-J signatures, a discovery cohort of around 100 patients was used, comprising some 45 with Graves' ophthalmopathy and approximately 58 with stable Graves' hyperthyroidism. The 95 to 100 discovery patients were randomly divided into training and test sets at a 7:3 ratio. According to the paper, TCR Vbeta CDR3 sequencing was carried out on some 130 peripheral blood samples, which came from fewer than 50 ophthalmopathy, some 73 hyperthyroidism and approximately 17 progressor patients. After sampling, hyperthyroidism patients received methimazole starting at 30 mg daily, and ophthalmopathy patients received high-dose intravenous methylprednisolone. The research as a whole found: No statistical method was used to fix the sample size in advance, and group allocation was not hidden from the investigators. In cross-validation, a model built on a 13 V-J signature told ophthalmopathy apart from stable hyperthyroidism with approximately 90% sensitivity and 81% to 82% specificity, and in testing the same model reached 80%/75%. Blood samples also contained most of the expanded thyroid clonotypes (frequency above 0.001), which suggests that blood repertoires may reflect thyroid immune responses. During validation, the model predicted progression to ophthalmopathy a median of approximately 7 months ahead of onset, with roughly 65% sensitivity and more than 72% specificity.

Moderately to severely active disease, a Clinical Activity Score of at least 3, a NOSPECS grade of at least 4, and a duration under 3 months were present in ophthalmopathy patients. Any patient with an uncontrolled infection, another autoimmune disease, pregnancy or lactation was excluded. Clinical symptoms, serum thyroxine and TRAb, thyroid ultrasound, and orbital computed tomography formed the basis for the diagnoses. PBMCs were isolated from roughly 10 ml of fresh peripheral blood by Ficoll-Paque density gradient centrifugation. Total RNA was extracted using Trizol reagent, and RNA quality was assessed on an Agilent 2100 Bioanalyzer. The CDR3 measures 15 amino acids from cysteine to phenylalanine. Solely the CDR3 DNA is kept, with 45 bases framed from the first base. Based on the germline V gene, the CDR1 and CDR2 sequences are MGHRA and YSYEKL. Trimming at the junction amounts to 6 bases on V and 5 bases on J, and the germline ends lie 19 bases apart.

The sequencing input was blood. This receptor was obtained from a woman aged 18-30 years with Graves' ophthalmopathy. The chain joins TRBV4-1 to TRBJ2-5, with no D gene named confidently. The nucleotide sequence reads as follows: TGCGCCAGCAGGAAAACATTTGATCAAAAGGAGACCCAGTACTTC. Translation gives CASRKTFDQKETQYF.